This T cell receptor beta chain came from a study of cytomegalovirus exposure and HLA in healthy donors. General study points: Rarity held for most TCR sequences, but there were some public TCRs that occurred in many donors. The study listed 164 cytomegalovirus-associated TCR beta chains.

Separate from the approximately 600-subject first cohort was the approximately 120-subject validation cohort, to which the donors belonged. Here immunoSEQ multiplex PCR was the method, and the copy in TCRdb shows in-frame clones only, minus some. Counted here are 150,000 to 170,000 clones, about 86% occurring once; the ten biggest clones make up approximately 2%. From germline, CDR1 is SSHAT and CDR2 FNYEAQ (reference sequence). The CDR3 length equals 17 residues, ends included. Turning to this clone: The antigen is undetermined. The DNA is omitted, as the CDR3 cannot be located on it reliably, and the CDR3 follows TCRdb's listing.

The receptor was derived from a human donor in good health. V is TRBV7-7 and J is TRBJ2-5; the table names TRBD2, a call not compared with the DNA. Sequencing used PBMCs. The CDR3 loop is CASSLVLRAGGQETQYF.